The subject of this entry is one T cell receptor beta chain. This sample includes further DNA sequences coding for the same CDR3. The sample is drawn from a study of blood T cell repertoires in COVID-19. Study context: Both acute and convalescent COVID-19 samples were obtained from the United States, Italy and Spain. T cells, B-cell-depleted T cells, or PBMCs provided the cDNA or gDNA that served as material.

Per the authors' pipeline: Counts of nucleated cells, estimated from reference gene primer amplification, were obtained. Data came from immunoSEQ multiplex PCR; TCRdb stores just in-frame clones and leaves some out. That table supplies the V and J calls and clone size; D and trimming were determined from the DNA. In the table there are roughly 320,000 clones, around 89% of which are singletons. Seattle patients were enrolled during active infection and followed longitudinally. Germline V gene data show CDR1 as SGHTA and CDR2 as FQGNSA. V was pared by 2 bases and J by 4 bases, with 8 bases between. The CDR3 is made up of 13 amino acids.

The sequencing sample was made of peripheral blood. The chain carries TRBV7-2 and TRBJ1-1; D is undetermined. This receptor was obtained from a woman aged 50 to 65 with COVID-19, enrolled during active disease. As DNA, the CDR3 is TGTGCCAGCAGCTTACGAGGTGGCACTGAAGCTTTCTTT. It yields the protein CASSLRGGTEAFF.